These T cell receptor beta chains were read from a single sample in a study of T cell responses to AZD1222 COVID-19 vaccine. The data were produced by immunoSEQ multiplex PCR, yet TCRdb's version contains in-frame clones alone and is incomplete. The data hold approximately 170,000 clones, with about 91% observed a single time. This specimen consisted of peripheral blood, obtained 28 days after the second AZD1222 dose. These receptors were obtained from an adult who received the AZD1222 COVID-19 vaccine. The CDR3 runs from the conserved cysteine through the conserved F or W. The D gene is left open where the match is weak. Clone size is stated in some rows and not others, as once, few, many or a class when expanded.

TRBV11-3,TRBD1,NA,TRBJ2-3,CASSLGQSTDTQYF,TGTGCCAGCAGCTTGGGACAGAGCACAGATACGCAGTATTTT
TRBV6-5,NA,NA,TRBJ1-2,CASRFWTGNNYGYTF,TGTGCCAGCAGATTCTGGACGGGGAACAACTATGGCTACACCTTC
TRBV4-3,NA,NA,TRBJ2-7,CASSPGVGRYEQYF,TGCGCCAGCAGCCCTGGGGTGGGGAGGTACGAGCAGTACTTC
TRBV28,NA,NA,TRBJ2-7,CASSPHRENDEQYF,TGTGCCAGCAGCCCCCACAGGGAGAATGACGAGCAGTACTTC
TRBV27,NA,NA,TRBJ2-7,CASRESGTVSSYEQYF,TGTGCCAGCAGAGAATCCGGGACGGTTAGCTCCTACGAGCAGTACTTC
TRBV9,NA,NA,TRBJ2-2,CASSEDTGLNTGELFF,TGTGCCAGCAGCGAGGACACAGGGTTGAACACCGGGGAGCTGTTTTTT
TRBV6-1,NA,NA,TRBJ1-2,CASSEAVKTGYTF,TGTGCCAGCAGTGAGGCCGTTAAGACTGGCTACACCTTC
TRBV7-2,TRBD2,few,TRBJ2-5,CASSLGFSGVETQYF,TGTGCCAGCAGCTTAGGGTTTAGCGGGGTTGAGACCCAGTACTTC
TRBV5-4,TRBD1,NA,TRBJ1-2,CASSLGGDRADYGYTF,TGTGCCAGCAGCTTGGGGGGGGACAGGGCGGACTATGGCTACACCTTC
TRBV6-5,TRBD2,NA,TRBJ2-7,CASTLGLDYEQYF,TGTGCCAGCACCCTGGGACTAGATTACGAGCAGTACTTC
TRBV24-1,TRBD2,NA,TRBJ2-1,CATSDSSGEQFF,TGTGCCACCAGTGACTCTAGCGGGGAGCAGTTCTTC
TRBV6-5,NA,once,TRBJ2-7,CASSSWDRSSYEQYF,TGTGCCAGCAGTTCCTGGGATAGATCCTCCTACGAGCAGTACTTC
TRBV5-1,NA,NA,TRBJ1-6,CASSGIQGDSPLHF,TGCGCCAGCAGTGGAATACAGGGTGATTCACCCCTCCACTTT
TRBV5-8,NA,once,TRBJ1-3,CASSLAGLGGNTIYF,TGTGCCAGCAGCTTGGCAGGGCTGGGAGGAAACACCATATATTTT
TRBV5-4,NA,NA,TRBJ1-1,CASSSWTAMNTEAFF,TGTGCCAGCAGCTCCTGGACGGCGATGAACACTGAAGCTTTCTTT
TRBV12-3/TRBV12-4,NA,NA,TRBJ1-1,CASSLDFATEAFF,TGTGCCAGCAGTTTGGACTTCGCCACTGAAGCTTTCTTT
TRBV7-2,TRBD1,once,TRBJ1-6,CASSLAATGFRSPLHF,TGTGCCAGCAGCTTAGCGGCGACAGGGTTCCGTTCACCCCTCCACTTT
TRBV4-1,NA,NA,TRBJ1-2,CASSQRTNYGYTF,TGCGCCAGCAGCCAAAGGACTAACTATGGCTACACCTTC
TRBV19,TRBD2,NA,TRBJ2-5,CASSTLQSGGQETQYF,TGTGCCAGTAGTACCCTCCAGAGCGGGGGCCAAGAGACCCAGTACTTC
TRBV18,NA,once,TRBJ2-1,CASSIRTRDNEQFF,TGTGCCAGCTCAATCCGGACCCGGGACAATGAGCAGTTCTTC
TRBV7-9,NA,NA,TRBJ2-7,CASSLGDGPYEQYF,TGTGCCAGCAGCTTAGGTGACGGACCCTACGAGCAGTACTTC
TRBV6-5,TRBD1,NA,TRBJ1-5,CASRVTGEGNQPQHF,TGTGCCAGCAGAGTTACAGGGGAAGGAAATCAGCCCCAGCATTTT
TRBV6-5,TRBD2,NA,TRBJ2-5,CASSGGSQETQYF,TGTGCCAGCTCGGGAGGGAGTCAAGAGACCCAGTACTTC
TRBV19,NA,NA,TRBJ2-7,CASSIRPGQGSYEQYF,TGTGCCAGTAGTATAAGGCCCGGTCAGGGTTCCTACGAGCAGTACTTC